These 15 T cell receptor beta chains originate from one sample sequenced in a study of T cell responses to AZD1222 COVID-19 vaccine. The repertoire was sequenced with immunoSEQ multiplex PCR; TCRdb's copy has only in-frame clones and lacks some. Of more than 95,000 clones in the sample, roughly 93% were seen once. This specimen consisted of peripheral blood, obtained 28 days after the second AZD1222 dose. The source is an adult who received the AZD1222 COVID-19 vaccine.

For the CDR3, the DNA is TGTGCCAGCAGTTACACCCCCGTGGGCAAGTACAATGAGCAGTTCTTC. Translating it yields CASSYTPVGKYNEQFF. The V gene is TRBV6-6, the J gene TRBJ2-1; no clear D gene. CDR1 is MNHNY and CDR2 is SVGAGI in the germline V gene (reference sequence). The CDR3 totals 16 residues. V lost 2 bases, J lost 4 bases, and 15 bases lay in between.

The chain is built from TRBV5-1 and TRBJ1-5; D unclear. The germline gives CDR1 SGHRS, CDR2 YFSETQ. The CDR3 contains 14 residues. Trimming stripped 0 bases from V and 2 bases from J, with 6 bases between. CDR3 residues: CASSLGGGNQPQHF. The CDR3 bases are TGCGCCAGCAGCTTGGGGGGAGGCAATCAGCCCCAGCATTTT.

The CDR3 nucleotides are TGTGCCACCACGGACAAGGATTATCAGCCCCAGCATTTT. Residues: CATTDKDYQPQHF. The gene calls are TRBV12-3 or TRBV12-4 and TRBJ1-5, with a possible D match to TRBD1 (5 bases). The V end lost 10 bases, the J end lost 5 bases, and 15 bases lay between the germline ends. CDR3 size: 13 residues.

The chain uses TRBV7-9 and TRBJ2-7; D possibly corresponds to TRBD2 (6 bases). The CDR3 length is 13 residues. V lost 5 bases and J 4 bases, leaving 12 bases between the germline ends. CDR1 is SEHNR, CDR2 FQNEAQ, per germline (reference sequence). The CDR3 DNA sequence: TGTGCCAGCAGCCGCGGGATTACTTACGAGCAGTACTTC. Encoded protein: CASSRGITYEQYF. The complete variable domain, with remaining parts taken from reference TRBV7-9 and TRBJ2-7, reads DTGVSQNPRHKITKRGQNVTFRCDPISEHNRLYWYRQTLGQGPEFLTYFQNEAQLEKSRLLSDRFSAERPKGSFSTLEIQRTEQGDSAMYLCASSRGITYEQYFGPGTRLTVT.

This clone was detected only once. The CDR3 here is CASRDRDRVEQFF. The DNA of the CDR3 is TGTGCCAGTAGGGACAGGGACCGTGTTGAGCAGTTCTTC. The chain uses TRBV12-5 and TRBJ2-1; 9 nucleotides match TRBD1. The CDR3 covers 13 residues. Germline V gene data show CDR1 as LGHNT and CDR2 as FRNRAP.

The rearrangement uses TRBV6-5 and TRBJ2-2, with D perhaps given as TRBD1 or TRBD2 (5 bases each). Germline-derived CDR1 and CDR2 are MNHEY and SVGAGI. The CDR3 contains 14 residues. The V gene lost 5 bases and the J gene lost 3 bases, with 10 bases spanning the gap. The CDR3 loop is CASSTGTYTGELFF. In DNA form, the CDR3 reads TGTGCCAGCAGTACCGGGACCTACACCGGGGAGCTGTTTTTT.

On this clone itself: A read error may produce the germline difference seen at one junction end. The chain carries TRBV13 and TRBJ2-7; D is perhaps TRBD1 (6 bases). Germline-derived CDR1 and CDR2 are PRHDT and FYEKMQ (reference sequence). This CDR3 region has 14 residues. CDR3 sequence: CASSLGQISYEQYF. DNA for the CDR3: TGTGCCAGCAGCCTAGGACAGATATCCTACGAGCAGTACTTC.

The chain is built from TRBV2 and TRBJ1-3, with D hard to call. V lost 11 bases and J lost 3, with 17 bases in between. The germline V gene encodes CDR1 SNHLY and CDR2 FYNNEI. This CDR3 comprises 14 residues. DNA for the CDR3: TGTGCCGAGCAAGGATTTCGAGGTGGAAACACCATATATTTT. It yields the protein CAEQGFRGGNTIYF.

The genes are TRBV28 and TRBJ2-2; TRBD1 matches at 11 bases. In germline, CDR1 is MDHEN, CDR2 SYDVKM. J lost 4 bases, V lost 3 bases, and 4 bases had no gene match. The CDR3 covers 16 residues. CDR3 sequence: CASSLYGTGGTGELFF. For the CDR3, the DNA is TGTGCCAGCAGTTTGTATGGGACAGGGGGCACCGGGGAGCTGTTTTTT. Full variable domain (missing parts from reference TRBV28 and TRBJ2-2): DVKVTQSSRYLVKRTGEKVFLECVQDMDHENMFWYRQDPGLGLRLIYFSYDVKMKEKGDIPEGYSVSREKKERFSLILESASTNQTSMYLCASSLYGTGGTGELFFGEGSRLTVL.

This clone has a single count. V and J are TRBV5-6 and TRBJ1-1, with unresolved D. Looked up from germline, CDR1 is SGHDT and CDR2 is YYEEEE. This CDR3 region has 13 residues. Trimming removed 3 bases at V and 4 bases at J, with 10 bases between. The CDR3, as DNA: TGTGCCAGCAGCTCTGGCGGGATCACTGAAGCTTTCTTT. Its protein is CASSSGGITEAFF.

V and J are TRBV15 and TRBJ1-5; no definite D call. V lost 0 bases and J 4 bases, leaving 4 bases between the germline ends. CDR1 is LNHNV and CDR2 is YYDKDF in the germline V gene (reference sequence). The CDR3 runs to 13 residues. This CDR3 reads CATSRDPNQPQHF. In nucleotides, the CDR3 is TGTGCCACCAGCAGAGATCCGAATCAGCCCCAGCATTTT.

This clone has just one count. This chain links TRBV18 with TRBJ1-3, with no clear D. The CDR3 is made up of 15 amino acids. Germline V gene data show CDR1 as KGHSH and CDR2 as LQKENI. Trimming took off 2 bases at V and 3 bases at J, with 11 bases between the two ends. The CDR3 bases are TGTGCCAGCTCACCAGTGTCAGCAAATGGAAACACCATATATTTT. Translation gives CASSPVSANGNTIYF.

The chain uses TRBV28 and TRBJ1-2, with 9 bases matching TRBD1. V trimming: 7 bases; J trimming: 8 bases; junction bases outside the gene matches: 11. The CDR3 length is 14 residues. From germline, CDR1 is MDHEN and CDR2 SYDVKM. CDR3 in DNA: TGTGCCAGCATGGAGGGACAGGGAGTTTGGGGCTACACCTTC. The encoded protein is CASMEGQGVWGYTF.

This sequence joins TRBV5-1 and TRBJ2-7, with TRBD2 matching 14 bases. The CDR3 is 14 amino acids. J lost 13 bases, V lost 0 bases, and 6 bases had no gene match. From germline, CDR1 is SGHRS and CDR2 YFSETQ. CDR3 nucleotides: TGCGCCAGCAGCTTGGGACTAGCGGGAGGGCCAGGATACTTC. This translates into CASSLGLAGGPGYF.

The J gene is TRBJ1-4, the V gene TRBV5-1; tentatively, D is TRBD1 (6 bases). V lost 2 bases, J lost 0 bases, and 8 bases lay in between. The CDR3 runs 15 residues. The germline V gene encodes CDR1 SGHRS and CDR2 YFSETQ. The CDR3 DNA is TGCGCCAGCAGCTTAACAGGGACAACTAATGAAAAACTGTTTTTT. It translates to CASSLTGTTNEKLFF.